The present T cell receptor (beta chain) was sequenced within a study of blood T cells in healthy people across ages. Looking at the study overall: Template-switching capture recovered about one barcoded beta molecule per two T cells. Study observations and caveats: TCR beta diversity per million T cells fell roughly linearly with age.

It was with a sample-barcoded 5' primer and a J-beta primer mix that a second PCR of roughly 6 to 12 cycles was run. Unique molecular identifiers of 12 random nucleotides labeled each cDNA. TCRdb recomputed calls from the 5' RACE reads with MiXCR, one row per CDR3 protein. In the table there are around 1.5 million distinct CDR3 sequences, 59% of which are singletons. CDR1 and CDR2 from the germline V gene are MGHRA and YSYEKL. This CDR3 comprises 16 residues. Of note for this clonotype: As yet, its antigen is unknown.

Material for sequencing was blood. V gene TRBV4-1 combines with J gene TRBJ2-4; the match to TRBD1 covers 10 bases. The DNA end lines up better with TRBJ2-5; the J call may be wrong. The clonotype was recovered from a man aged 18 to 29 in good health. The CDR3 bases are TGCGCCAGCAGCCCCGGGACAGGGGCCCCCCAAGAGACCCAGTACTTC. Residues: CASSPGTGAPQETQYF.